This T cell receptor (beta chain) is from a study of PD-1 blockade in mismatch repair-deficient tumors. Mismatch repair deficiency was confirmed in all patients, by PCR or immunohistochemistry. This CDR3 is built from 20 residues. Germline CDR1 LGHNA, CDR2 YSLEER. After removal of 4 bases from V and 3 bases from J, the junction contained 22 bases not matched to a gene. Method: immunoSEQ multiplex PCR; TCRdb's copy keeps in-frame clones and lacks some. The data contain around 40,000 clones, 75% to 85% of them singletons. This material consisted of peripheral blood, taken 4 weeks after starting pembrolizumab. This clonotype originated in an adult with mismatch repair-deficient cancer. V gene TRBV4-3 combines with J gene TRBJ1-1; 8 bases fit TRBD1. CDR3 coding DNA: TGCGCCAGCAGCCCGGCGGGGTCTTGGGGGACAGGATATCTGTACACTGAAGCTTTCTTT. It translates to CASSPAGSWGTGYLYTEAFF.